The T cell receptor (beta chain) under discussion was sequenced for a study of post-analysis software for immune sequencing data. The wider study: Courses of disease covered relapsing-remitting, secondary progressive and progressive-relapsing multiple sclerosis.

The study's findings and limits: Patients carried roughly 5 TRBV segments more frequently than controls did, and TRBV5-6, TRBV5-1 and TRBV20-1 were among them. Diversity measured as normalized Chao1 was significantly lower in multiple sclerosis patients than in controls.

CDR3 length: 14 amino acids. Germline values: CDR1 MGHRA, CDR2 YSYEKL. The V and J ends lost 3 bases and 8 bases respectively, with 14 bases between them. Notes on this clonotype: The antigen is undetermined.

Every TCR beta cDNA library bore unique molecular identifiers. Around 500,000 cDNA molecules were recovered from an input of about 0.85 to 11 million T cells. Via MiXCR, TCRdb re-called the PCR reads, giving one row per CDR3 protein. This repertoire shows 700,000 to 900,000 distinct CDR3 sequences, 46% found once; its top ten account for 4% to 5%. The receptor was derived from a girl between 10 and 17 years old with multiple sclerosis. The chain is built from TRBV4-1 and TRBJ2-4; D not certain. The specimen was blood. The CDR3 sequence is CASSQELSRDIQYF. CDR3 nucleotide sequence: TGCGCCAGCAGCCAGGAGCTTAGTAGGGACATTCAGTACTTC.